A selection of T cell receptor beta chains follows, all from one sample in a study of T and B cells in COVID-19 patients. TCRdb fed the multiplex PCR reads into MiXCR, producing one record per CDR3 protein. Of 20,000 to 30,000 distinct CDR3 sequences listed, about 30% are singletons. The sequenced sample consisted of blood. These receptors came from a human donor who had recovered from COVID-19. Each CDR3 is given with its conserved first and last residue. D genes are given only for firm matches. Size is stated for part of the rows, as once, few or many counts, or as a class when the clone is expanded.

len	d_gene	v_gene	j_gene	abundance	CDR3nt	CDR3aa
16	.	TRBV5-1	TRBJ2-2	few	TGCGCCAGCAGAGGCACAGGCCCGACGAACACCGGGGAGCTGTTTTTT	CASRGTGPTNTGELFF
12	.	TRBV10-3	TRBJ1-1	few	TGTGCCATCAGTGACGGTAGCGAACGAGCTTTCTTT	CAISDGSERAFF
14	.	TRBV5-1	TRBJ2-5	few	TGCGCCAGCAGCTTACAGGGTGGTCAAGAGACCCAGTACTTC	CASSLQGGQETQYF
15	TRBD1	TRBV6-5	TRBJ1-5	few	TGTGCCAGCAGTTCCACCGGGACAGGGTATCAGCCCCAGCATTTT	CASSSTGTGYQPQHF
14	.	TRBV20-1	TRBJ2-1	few	TGCAGTGCTAGTGGGGAGAGCTCCTACAATGAGCAGTTCTTC	CSASGESSYNEQFF
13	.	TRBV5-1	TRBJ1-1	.	TGCGCCAGCAGCTTGGACGGGGCCACTGAAGCTTTCTTT	CASSLDGATEAFF
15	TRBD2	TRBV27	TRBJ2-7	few	TGTGCCAGCAGTCTTGGCGGGAGGACCACTCACGAGCAGTACTTC	CASSLGGRTTHEQYF
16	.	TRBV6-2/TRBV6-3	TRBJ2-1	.	TGTGCCAGCAGACCCCCAGGTGGCGGCAACTGGAATGAGCAGTTCTTC	CASRPPGGGNWNEQFF
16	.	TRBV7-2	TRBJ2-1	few	TGTGCCAGCAGCGCCTTGTGGGGCCCCCTCAACAATGAGCAGTTCTTC	CASSALWGPLNNEQFF
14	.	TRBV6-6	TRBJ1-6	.	TGTGCCAGCAGTTACAGAGGGAGCGATTCACCCCTCCACTTT	CASSYRGSDSPLHF
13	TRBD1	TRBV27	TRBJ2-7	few	TGTGCCAGCAGTTGGGACAGAACCTACGAGCAGTACTTC	CASSWDRTYEQYF
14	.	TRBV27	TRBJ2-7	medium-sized	TGTGCCAGCAGTTCCGGGACCCGGAGTCGGGAGCAGTACTTC	CASSSGTRSREQYF
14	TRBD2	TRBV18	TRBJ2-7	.	TGTGCCAGCTCAGGACTAGCGGGAGGCAACGAGCAGTACTTC	CASSGLAGGNEQYF
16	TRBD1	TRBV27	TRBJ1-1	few	TGTGCCAGCAGTCCGTCCGACAGGGGGAAGAACACTGAAGCTTTCTTT	CASSPSDRGKNTEAFF
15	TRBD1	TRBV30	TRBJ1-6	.	TGTGCCTGGAGTGTAACCGGGACAGGGTATTCACCCCTCCACTTT	CAWSVTGTGYSPLHF
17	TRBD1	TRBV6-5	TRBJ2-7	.	TGTGCCAGCATTGGACAGGGGAGACTCCCAAGCTCCTACGAGCAGTACTTC	CASIGQGRLPSSYEQYF
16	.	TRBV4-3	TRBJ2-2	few	TGCGCCAGCAGCCTTGTGCTAGGAGAGGTCACCGGGGAGCTGTTTTTT	CASSLVLGEVTGELFF
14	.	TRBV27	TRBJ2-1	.	TGTGCCAGCAGTTCGTCACGGACCGCAGCTGAGCAGTTCTTC	CASSSSRTAAEQFF
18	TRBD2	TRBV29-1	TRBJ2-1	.	TGCAGCGTGCGACCGGGACATGGCGGGACTAGCAGGTACAATGAGCAGTTCTTC	CSVRPGHGGTSRYNEQFF
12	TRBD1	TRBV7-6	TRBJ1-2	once	TGTGCCAGCAGCTCGACAGGGGATGGCTACACCTTC	CASSSTGDGYTF
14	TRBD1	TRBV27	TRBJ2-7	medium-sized	TGTGCCAGCAGTTCGGGACAGGCTTACTACGAGCAGTACTTC	CASSSGQAYYEQYF
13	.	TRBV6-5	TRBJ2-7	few	TGTGCCAGCAGCCAGACTTGGGGTGACTCGCAGTACTTC	CASSQTWGDSQYF
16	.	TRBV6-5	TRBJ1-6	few	TGTGCCAGCAGTTCGTCAGGGAGCTCCTATAATTCACCCCTCCACTTT	CASSSSGSSYNSPLHF
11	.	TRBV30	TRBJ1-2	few	TGTGCCTGGAGTATTACGAATGGCTACACCTTC	CAWSITNGYTF
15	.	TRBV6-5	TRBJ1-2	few	TGTGCCAGCAGCCCTCTCGCCATTTATAACTATGGCTACACCTTC	CASSPLAIYNYGYTF
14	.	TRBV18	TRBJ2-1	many	TGTGCCAGCTCACCCGCGGGCCGCTACAATGAGCAGTTCTTC	CASSPAGRYNEQFF
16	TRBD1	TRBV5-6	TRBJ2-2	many	TGTGCCAGCAGCTTGCCCGGGACAGCAAACACCGGGGAGCTGTTTTTT	CASSLPGTANTGELFF
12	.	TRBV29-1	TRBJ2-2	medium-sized	TGCAGCGTTGAAGCCCCGGGCGGGGAGCTGTTTTTT	CSVEAPGGELFF